The 12 T cell receptor beta chains in this list originate from one sample, sequenced in a study of blood T cell repertoires in COVID-19. Repertoires were generated with immunoSEQ multiplex PCR, while TCRdb's copy carries only in-frame clones and drops some. This table holds around 400,000 clones, over 85% found once. Sequences were obtained from PBMCs or T cells enriched from blood (not recorded which). All receptors derive from a woman in her 30s who had recovered from COVID-19.

This clone was recorded once. CDR3 nucleotide sequence: TGCGCCGGAACCCAATTCCGTCAGGTCCACGAGCAGTACTTC. This gives the protein CAGTQFRQVHEQYF. The rearrangement joins TRBV5-1 to TRBJ2-7; D call uncertain. From germline, CDR1 is SGHRS and CDR2 YFSETQ. The CDR3 covers 14 residues. Deletions cut 10 bases from V and 5 bases from J, with 22 bases between.

The chain carries TRBV7-9 and TRBJ1-1; a weak D match, TRBD1 (6 bases). This CDR3 is 15 amino acids long. Germline V gives CDR1 SEHNR, CDR2 FQNEAQ (reference sequence). V lost 5 bases and J 4 bases, leaving 17 bases between the germline ends. The CDR3 loop reads CASSRLTGASTEAFF. The CDR3, as DNA: TGTGCCAGCAGCCGCCTGACAGGAGCTAGCACTGAAGCTTTCTTT.

The chain is built from TRBV9 and TRBJ2-5; D is perhaps TRBD1 (6 bases). Trimming left V 0 bases short and J 1 base short, with 7 bases between. Germline V gives CDR1 SGDLS, CDR2 YYNGEE. The CDR3 extends over 14 amino acids. CDR3 region: CASSVAQGQETQYF. The CDR3 bases are TGTGCCAGCAGCGTAGCACAGGGCCAAGAGACCCAGTACTTC.

The J gene is TRBJ1-1, the V gene TRBV6-5; D unresolved. The germline V gene has CDR1 MNHEY and CDR2 SVGAGI. The CDR3 consists of 14 residues. Between the trimmed V and J ends, which lost 6 bases and 0 bases, there was a span of 11 bases. Here the CDR3 DNA reads TGTGCCAGCAGCCCCGGCGGGTTGAACACTGAAGCTTTCTTT. This gives the protein CASSPGGLNTEAFF.

The rearrangement joins TRBV5-1 to TRBJ1-2; D might be TRBD1 (5 bases). CDR3 length equals 17 residues. The germline CDR1 and CDR2 sequences are SGHRS and YFSETQ. Trimming removed 0 bases at V and 3 bases at J, with 18 bases between. The CDR3 nucleotides read TGCGCCAGCAGCTTGGGTGGGACGGCCGGGGGTGACTATGGCTACACCTTC. Protein product: CASSLGGTAGGDYGYTF.

This chain joins TRBV28 and TRBJ1-5, with D possibly being TRBD1 (6 bases). Trimming shortened V by 5 bases and J by 0 bases, and 17 bases separated the two germline ends. The CDR3 sequence is 17 residues long. The germline V gene has CDR1 MDHEN and CDR2 SYDVKM. The DNA for the CDR3 is TGTGCCAGCAGTACCCCCGGGACACGAAATAGCAATCAGCCCCAGCATTTT. This translates into CASSTPGTRNSNQPQHF.

The gene calls are TRBV13 and TRBJ2-7; maybe TRBD2 (6 bases). CDR1 and CDR2 (germline): PRHDT, FYEKMQ (reference sequence). Trimming took off 5 bases at V and 1 base at J, with 9 bases between the two ends. This CDR3 comprises 13 residues. CDR3 nucleotide sequence: TGTGCCAGCAGCCGACTAGAATCCTACGAGCAGTACTTC. This translates into CASSRLESYEQYF.

CDR3 bases: TGTGCTAGTGCTTGGGGGCAGCAACCCCTCGGAGAGACCCAGTACTTC. The encoded protein is CASAWGQQPLGETQYF. This sequence joins TRBV12-5 and TRBJ2-5; D possibly corresponds to TRBD1 (6 bases). The CDR3 totals 16 residues. Trimming left V 7 bases short and J 4 bases short, with 22 bases between. The germline V gene encodes CDR1 LGHNT and CDR2 FRNRAP.

The chain couples TRBV7-3 to TRBJ2-1; D is possibly TRBD2 (6 bases). The CDR3 sequence is 19 residues long. The V end lost 5 bases, the J end lost 0 bases, and 23 bases lay between the germline ends. Per germline, CDR1 SGHTA and CDR2 FQGTGA. This CDR3 reads CASSPRGSGGQSSYNEQFF. The CDR3 region has the DNA TGTGCCAGCAGCCCGCGGGGTAGCGGCGGGCAAAGCTCCTACAATGAGCAGTTCTTC.

CDR3: CASSLRTGVGEQYF. CDR3 in DNA: TGCGCCAGCAGCTTGAGGACAGGGGTGGGGGAGCAGTACTTC. The gene calls are TRBV5-1 and TRBJ2-7; TRBD1 agrees at 9 bases. The germline CDR1 and CDR2 sequences are SGHRS and YFSETQ. V was pared by 1 base and J by 7 bases, with 6 bases of the junction left unmatched. The CDR3 loop spans 14 amino acids.

V and J are TRBV13 and TRBJ1-3; perhaps TRBD1 as D (6 bases). This CDR3 contains 16 residues. The germline gives CDR1 PRHDT, CDR2 FYEKMQ (reference sequence). The V end was cut by 5 bases, the J end by 2 bases, with 16 bases between. The chain's CDR3 is CASSARQAFTGNTIYF. The CDR3 coding sequence is TGTGCCAGCAGCGCCCGACAGGCGTTCACTGGAAACACCATATATTTT.

The V and J genes are TRBV10-1 and TRBJ1-2, with a weak D call TRBD1 (5 bases). Germline values: CDR1 WNHNN, CDR2 SYGVQD (reference sequence). The CDR3 sequence is 14 residues long. Trimming took off 4 bases at V and 8 bases at J, with 17 bases between the two ends. The CDR3: CASSAGRKGNGYTF. CDR3 in DNA: TGCGCCAGCAGTGCAGGGAGGAAAGGGAACGGCTACACCTTC.